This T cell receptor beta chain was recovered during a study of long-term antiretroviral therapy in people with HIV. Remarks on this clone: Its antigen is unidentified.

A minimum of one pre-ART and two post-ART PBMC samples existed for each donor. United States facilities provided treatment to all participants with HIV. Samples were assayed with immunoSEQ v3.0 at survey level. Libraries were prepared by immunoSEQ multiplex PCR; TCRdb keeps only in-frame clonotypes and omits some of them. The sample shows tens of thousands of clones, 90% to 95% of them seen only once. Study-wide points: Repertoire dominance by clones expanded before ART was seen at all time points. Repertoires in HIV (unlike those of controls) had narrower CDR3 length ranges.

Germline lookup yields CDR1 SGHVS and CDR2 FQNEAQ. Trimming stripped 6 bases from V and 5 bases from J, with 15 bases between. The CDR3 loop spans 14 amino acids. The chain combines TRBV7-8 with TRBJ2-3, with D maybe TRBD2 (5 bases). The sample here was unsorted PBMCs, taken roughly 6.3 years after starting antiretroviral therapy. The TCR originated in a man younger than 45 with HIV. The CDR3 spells CASRGSASGDTQYF. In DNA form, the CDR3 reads TGTGCCAGCAGGGGGAGTGCATCCGGAGATACGCAGTATTTT.